This is a list of T cell receptor beta chains from one sample in a study of blood T cell repertoires in COVID-19. Clones were sequenced by immunoSEQ multiplex PCR, and TCRdb holds only the in-frame ones, with some missing. The sample holds approximately 100,000 clones; approximately 87% are singletons and the top ten take around a sixth. The sample comprised peripheral blood. The source is a woman between 55 and 75 years old with acute or convalescent COVID-19. CDR3s include the opening cysteine and the closing phenylalanine or tryptophan. The D gene is left open where the match is weak. Size is stated for part of the rows, as once, few or many counts, or as a class when the clone is expanded.

j_gene,v_gene,d_gene,abundance,CDR3aa,CDR3nt
TRBJ1-1,TRBV7-3,.,.,CASSLAENTEAFF,TGTGCCAGCAGCTTGGCCGAGAACACTGAAGCTTTCTTT
TRBJ1-4,TRBV5-4,TRBD1,.,CASSSGQGNEKLFF,TGTGCCAGCAGCTCCGGACAGGGAAATGAAAAACTGTTTTTT
TRBJ1-6,TRBV28,.,.,CASMAPRGNSPLHF,TGTGCCAGCATGGCCCCCCGGGGGAATTCACCCCTCCACTTT
TRBJ2-1,TRBV14,TRBD1,.,CASSQFGQGFNEQFF,TGTGCCAGCAGCCAGTTTGGACAGGGATTCAATGAGCAGTTCTTC
TRBJ1-5,TRBV28,.,.,CASSLATAGNQPQHF,TGTGCCAGCAGTTTAGCGACAGCTGGAAATCAGCCCCAGCATTTT
TRBJ1-4,TRBV7-9,.,.,CASSKGQRGRPNEKLFF,TGTGCCAGCAGCAAGGGCCAGCGAGGGAGACCTAATGAAAAACTGTTTTTT
TRBJ1-5,TRBV28,TRBD1,.,CASSLVRTGRAEPQHF,TGTGCCAGCAGTTTAGTCCGGACAGGGCGAGCGGAGCCCCAGCATTTT
TRBJ1-1,TRBV6-5,TRBD1,.,CASKPRGTGVTEAFF,TGTGCCAGCAAACCGAGGGGGACAGGGGTGACTGAAGCTTTCTTT
TRBJ1-5,TRBV2,.,.,CASMERSNQPQHF,TGTGCCAGCATGGAGCGTTCCAATCAGCCCCAGCATTTT
TRBJ2-1,TRBV5-4,TRBD2,.,CASSTRTSGEQFF,TGTGCCAGCAGCACCCGGACTAGCGGAGAGCAGTTCTTC
TRBJ1-5,TRBV6-5,TRBD1,.,CASSYPWTGSNQPQHF,TGTGCCAGCAGTTACCCCTGGACAGGGTCTAATCAGCCCCAGCATTTT
TRBJ2-7,TRBV18,.,few,CASSPKLTGSYEQYF,TGTGCCAGCTCACCAAAGCTGACAGGTTCCTACGAGCAGTACTTC
TRBJ2-5,TRBV24-1,TRBD1,.,CATSDGDSLRETQYF,TGTGCCACCAGTGACGGGGACAGCCTCCGGGAGACCCAGTACTTC
TRBJ2-7,TRBV7-9,TRBD1,.,CASKMDRDYEQYF,TGTGCCAGCAAGATGGACAGGGACTACGAGCAGTACTTC
TRBJ2-1,TRBV25-1,TRBD2,.,CASSEYGGRVYNEQFF,TGTGCCAGCAGTGAATACGGCGGGAGGGTCTACAATGAGCAGTTCTTC
TRBJ1-5,TRBV4-1,TRBD1,.,CASSLTGQGHNQPQHF,TGCGCCAGCAGCCTAACCGGACAGGGACACAATCAGCCCCAGCATTTT
TRBJ1-5,TRBV27,TRBD1,.,CASSLSGTGGNQPQHF,TGTGCCAGCAGTTTGAGTGGAACAGGGGGTAATCAGCCCCAGCATTTT
TRBJ2-7,TRBV28,.,.,CASSLTEYEQYF,TGTGCCAGCAGCCTGACAGAGTACGAGCAGTACTTC
TRBJ1-4,TRBV2,.,.,CASSPDSLLFF,TGTGCCAGCAGTCCGGACAGCCTTCTGTTTTTT
TRBJ1-1,TRBV29-1,TRBD1,.,CSVQGTALALEAFF,TGCAGCGTGCAAGGGACAGCCTTAGCCCTTGAAGCTTTCTTT
TRBJ2-7,TRBV5-1,TRBD1,few,CASSLRTGGYEQYF,TGCGCCAGCAGCTTGCGGACAGGGGGCTACGAGCAGTACTTC
TRBJ1-2,TRBV19,TRBD1,.,CASSVLQGSQNPYGYTF,TGTGCCAGTAGTGTCCTACAGGGGAGCCAAAACCCCTATGGCTACACCTTC
TRBJ2-3,TRBV7-3,.,.,CASSLGTSTDTQYF,TGTGCCAGCAGCCTCGGGACTAGCACAGATACGCAGTATTTT
TRBJ1-4,TRBV30,.,.,CAWRVARPGKLFF,TGTGCCTGGAGAGTAGCGCGGCCCGGAAAACTGTTTTTT